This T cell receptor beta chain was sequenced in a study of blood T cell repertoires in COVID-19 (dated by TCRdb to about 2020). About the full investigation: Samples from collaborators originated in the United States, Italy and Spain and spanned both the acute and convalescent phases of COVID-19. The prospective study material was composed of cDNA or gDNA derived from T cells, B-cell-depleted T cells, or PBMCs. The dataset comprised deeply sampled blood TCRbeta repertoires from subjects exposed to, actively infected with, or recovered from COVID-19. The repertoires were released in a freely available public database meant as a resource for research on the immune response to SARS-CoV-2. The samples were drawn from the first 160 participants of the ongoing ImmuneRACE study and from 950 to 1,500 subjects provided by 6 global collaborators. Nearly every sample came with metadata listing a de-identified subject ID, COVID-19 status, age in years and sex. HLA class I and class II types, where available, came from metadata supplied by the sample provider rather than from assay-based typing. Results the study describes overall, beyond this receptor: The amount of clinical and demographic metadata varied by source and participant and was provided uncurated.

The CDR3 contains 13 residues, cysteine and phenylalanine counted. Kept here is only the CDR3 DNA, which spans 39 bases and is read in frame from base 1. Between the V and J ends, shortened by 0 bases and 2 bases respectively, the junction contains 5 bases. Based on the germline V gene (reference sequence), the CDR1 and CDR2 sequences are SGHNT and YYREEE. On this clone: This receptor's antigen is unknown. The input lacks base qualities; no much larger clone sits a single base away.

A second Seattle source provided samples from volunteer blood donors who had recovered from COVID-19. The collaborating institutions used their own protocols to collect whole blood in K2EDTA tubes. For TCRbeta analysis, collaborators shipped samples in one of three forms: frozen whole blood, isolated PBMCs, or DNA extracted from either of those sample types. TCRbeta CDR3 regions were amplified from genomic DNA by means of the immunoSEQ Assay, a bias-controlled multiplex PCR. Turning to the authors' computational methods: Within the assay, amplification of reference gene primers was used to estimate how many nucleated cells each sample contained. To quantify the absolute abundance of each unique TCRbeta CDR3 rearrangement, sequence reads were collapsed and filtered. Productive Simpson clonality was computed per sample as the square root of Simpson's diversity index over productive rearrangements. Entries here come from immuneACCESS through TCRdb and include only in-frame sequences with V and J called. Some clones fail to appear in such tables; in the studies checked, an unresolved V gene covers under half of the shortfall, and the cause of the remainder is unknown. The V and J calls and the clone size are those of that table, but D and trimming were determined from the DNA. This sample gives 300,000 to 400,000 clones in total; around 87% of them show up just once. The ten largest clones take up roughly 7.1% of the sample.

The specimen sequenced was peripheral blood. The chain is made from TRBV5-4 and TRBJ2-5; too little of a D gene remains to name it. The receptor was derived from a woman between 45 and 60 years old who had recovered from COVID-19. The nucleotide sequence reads TGTGCCAGCAGCTTGGGGCGGCAAGAGACCCAGTACTTC. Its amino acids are CASSLGRQETQYF.